This TCR beta chain was obtained from a study of T-cell reconstitution after alpha-beta-depleted transplantation in children (dated by TCRdb to the mid-2010s). Background for the entire study: Using TCR repertoire profiling, the study quantitatively followed how T-cell immune reconstitution unfolded in children after TCRalphabeta/CD19-depleted allogeneic hematopoietic cell transplantation.

The germline V gene provides CDR1 SGHRS and CDR2 YFSETQ. Trimming removed 5 bases from V and 1 base from J, leaving 12 bases between the germline ends. Inclusive of the bounding cysteine and phenylalanine, the CDR3 is 15 residues long. Here the CDR3 DNA is all that survives: 45 bases in frame from base 1. The library was generated by PCR. The sequencer was an Illumina HiSeq 2500. TCR libraries were prepared with molecular barcoding, using unique molecular identifiers to normalize TCRbeta repertoire quantification. TCRdb reworked the public reads: Q25 trimming with fastp, MiXCR clone assembly, productive beta chains retained. Every distinct CDR3 protein forms one entry, paired with its most common genes and DNA. The sample includes 190,000 or so distinct CDR3 sequences, with more than 6.5% observed a single time. 3% to 3.5% of the sample rests with the top ten. A note on this clonotype: The antigen this receptor binds is unknown. Per-nucleotide qualities are absent, and no much larger clonotype sits a single base away.

In this chain, TRBV5-1 is recombined with TRBJ2-2; tentative D gene TRBD2, with 6 bases matching. This clonotype was sampled from a human donor who donated a stem cell graft to a child with Wiskott-Aldrich syndrome. The sample here was PBMCs from the stem cell graft donor, taken from the stem cell graft. The encoded CDR3 is CASSLGGLNTGELFF. The sequence in DNA is TGCGCCAGCAGTCTGGGGGGTTTGAACACCGGGGAGCTGTTTTTT.